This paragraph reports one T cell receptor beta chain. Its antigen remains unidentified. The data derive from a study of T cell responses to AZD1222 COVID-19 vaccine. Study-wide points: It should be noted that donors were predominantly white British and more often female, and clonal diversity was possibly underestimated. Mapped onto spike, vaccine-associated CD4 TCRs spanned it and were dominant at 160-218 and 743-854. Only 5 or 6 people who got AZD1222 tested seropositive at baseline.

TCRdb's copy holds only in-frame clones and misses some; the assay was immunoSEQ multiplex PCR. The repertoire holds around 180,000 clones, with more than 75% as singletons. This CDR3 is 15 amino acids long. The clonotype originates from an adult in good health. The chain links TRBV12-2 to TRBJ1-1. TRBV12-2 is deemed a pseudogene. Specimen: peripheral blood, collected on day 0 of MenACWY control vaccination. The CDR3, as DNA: TGTGCAAGTCGCCCCGAAGTATGGCCGGGGACTGAAGCTTTCTTT. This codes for CASRPEVWPGTEAFF.